This entry lists 13 T cell receptor beta chains sequenced from one sample in a study of T cells in Graves' hyperthyroidism and ophthalmopathy (dated by TCRdb to the late 2010s). Library creation used multiplex PCR. The listed sequencing device is Illumina HiSeq 2000. Amplification of TCR beta CDR3 regions was carried out from RNA transcripts. The TCR CDR3 was subjected to a first round of RT-PCR using the HTBI primer set and the Qiagen OneStep RT-PCR kit. The public reads were reprocessed in TCRdb via fastp at Q25 and MiXCR, keeping in-frame beta chains. Identical CDR3 protein sequences are pooled into one entry, listed with their most common genes and DNA. This sample has approximately 350,000 distinct CDR3 sequences in its table, and nearly 15% of those were observed once. The top ten constitute roughly 19% of the sample. Sequencing input: blood. The receptor source for this set is a woman aged 55 to 70 with Graves' ophthalmopathy.

This sequence joins TRBV5-1 and TRBJ2-7; D unresolved. Trimming took off 3 bases at V and 5 bases at J, with 12 bases between the two ends. In germline, CDR1 is SGHRS, CDR2 YFSETQ. This CDR3 has 13 amino acids. In DNA, the CDR3 is TGCGCCAGCAGCTCTCCGGAGCGCGACGAGCAGTACTTC. The encoded protein is CASSSPERDEQYF.

V gene TRBV5-5 combines with J gene TRBJ2-2, with TRBD1 matching 8 bases. This CDR3 region has 18 residues. CDR1 and CDR2 from the germline V gene are SGHKS and YYEKEE (reference sequence). Trimming removed 3 bases from V and 0 bases from J; junction bases left unmatched: 10. The CDR3 here is CASSSLPGQDSNTGELFF. CDR3 in DNA: TGTGCCAGCAGCTCCCTCCCGGGACAGGACTCGAACACCGGGGAGCTGTTTTTT.

This clonotype showed up many times. The CDR3 sequence is CASMDRAGNTIYF. CDR3 bases: TGTGCCAGTATGGACAGGGCTGGAAACACCATATATTTT. The V and J genes are TRBV27 and TRBJ1-3; 8 nucleotides line up with TRBD1. V shed 9 bases and J 2 bases; nucleotides not matched to a gene: 3. There are 13 residues in the CDR3. The germline CDR1 and CDR2 sequences are MNHEY and SMNVEV (reference sequence).

This clonotype was counted at least ten times. The genes are TRBV7-8 and TRBJ2-1; D gene ambiguous. This CDR3 has 15 amino acids. With 4 bases removed from V and 6 bases from J, the gap between germline ends came to 16 bases. Per germline, CDR1 SGHVS and CDR2 FQNEAQ. The CDR3 protein is CASSSSPSPLNEQFF. CDR3 nucleotides: TGTGCCAGCAGCTCAAGTCCAAGCCCTCTCAATGAGCAGTTCTTC.

This clonotype was recorded a few times. The chain combines TRBV15 with TRBJ1-6; D may be TRBD1 (5 bases). Germline V lookup: CDR1 LNHNV, CDR2 YYDKDF (reference sequence). Trimming left V 0 bases short and J 14 bases short, with 14 bases between. This CDR3 spans 14 amino acids. The CDR3 region has the DNA TGTGCCACCAGCAGAGACGACAGTCCACAATCCCTCCACTTT. As protein: CATSRDDSPQSLHF.

This clonotype occurred many times. The V gene is TRBV7-6, the J gene TRBJ2-1, with 7 bases identical to TRBD1. V dropped 0 bases and J dropped 7; count of bases not matched to a gene: 9. This CDR3 has 16 amino acids. Germline CDR1 and CDR2: SGHVS and FNYEAQ. The DNA of the CDR3 is TGTGCCAGCAGCTTAGCTGGGGGACAGCCTTGGAATGAGCAGTTCTTC. Residues: CASSLAGGQPWNEQFF.

This clonotype was recorded many times. The J gene is TRBJ2-1, the V gene TRBV7-2; 8 bases map to TRBD2. The V gene's germline CDR1 is SGHTA and CDR2 FQGNSA. CDR3 length: 21 amino acids. After removal of 0 bases from V and 7 bases from J, the junction contained 23 bases not matched to a gene. CDR3 nucleotide sequence: TGTGCCAGCAGCTTAGCGTGGGGGCGCCCCGCAGCGGGAGAGGGTCGGAATGAGCAGTTCTTC. Encoded protein: CASSLAWGRPAAGEGRNEQFF.

As regards this clonotype: Just one base apart from a much larger clone, this may be a read error. The chain combines TRBV11-1 with TRBJ2-5; TRBD1 matches at 11 bases. This CDR3 is 15 amino acids long. Per the germline V gene, CDR1 is SGHAT and CDR2 is FQDESV (reference sequence). The CDR3 DNA is TGTGTCAGCAGCCCGGGTCTGTGGACAGGGGGCCTCCAGTACTTC. Translation gives CVSSPGLWTGGLQYF.

A few counts support this clonotype. The chain combines TRBV2 with TRBJ2-7, with a tentative D call TRBD2 (5 bases). The ends were cut back, 0 bases at V and 5 bases at J, with 11 bases in the middle. This CDR3 has 14 residues. Germline loops: CDR1 SNHLY, CDR2 FYNNEI. The CDR3 region is CASSEALRVDEQYF. In DNA, the CDR3 is TGTGCCAGCAGTGAAGCCTTGCGGGTTGACGAGCAGTACTTC.

This clonotype was detected only a few times. V and J are TRBV20-1 and TRBJ1-6; 9 nucleotides align to TRBD1. Germline V gene data show CDR1 as DFQATT and CDR2 as SNEGSKA (reference sequence). Unmatched junction bases numbered 13, after V lost 6 bases and J lost 4 bases. The CDR3 totals 17 residues. The CDR3 sequence: CSAYRGPYPRYNSPLHF. CDR3 coding DNA: TGCAGTGCCTACAGGGGGCCCTACCCACGATATAATTCACCCCTCCACTTT.

This clonotype was detected ten times or more. This sequence joins TRBV20-1 and TRBJ2-1; 14 nucleotides match TRBD2. CDR3 length: 16 residues. V shed 4 bases, J shed 4 bases, and the junction held 6 bases outside the gene matches. Germline values: CDR1 DFQATT, CDR2 SNEGSKA (reference sequence). CDR3 DNA: TGCAGTGCTACCGCCGGGACTAGCGGGAGATACAATGAGCAGTTCTTC. Amino acid sequence: CSATAGTSGRYNEQFF.

Only a few counts were recorded for this clonotype. The genes are TRBV5-8 and TRBJ2-7, with D perhaps matching TRBD2 (5 bases). This CDR3 contains 13 residues. Germline V gene lookup returns CDR1 SGHTS and CDR2 YDEGEE. V gave up 6 bases and J gave up 6 bases, with 16 bases separating them. The CDR3 region has the DNA TGTGCCAGCACCCGACCGGGATTTTCCGAGCAGTACTTC. Encoded protein: CASTRPGFSEQYF.

The chain uses TRBV4-1 and TRBJ1-5; D may be TRBD1 (5 bases). Trimming stripped 3 bases from V and 1 base from J, with 7 bases between. The CDR3 consists of 14 residues. Germline CDR1 is MGHRA and CDR2 is YSYEKL. DNA for the CDR3: TGCGCCAGCAGCCAGGGGCAGAGCAATCAGCCCCAGCATTTT. Amino acids: CASSQGQSNQPQHF.